One sample yielded the 29 T cell receptor beta chains listed below, sequenced in a study of T-cell memory formation after mild COVID-19. TCRdb independently ran MiXCR on the 5' RACE reads; one entry per CDR3 protein. Here the sample spans some 440,000 distinct CDR3 sequences, 20% to 25% being singletons. The sequenced sample consisted of PBMCs or a T cell subset sorted from them (not recorded which). All receptors derive from an adult woman who had mild COVID-19 (a few samples of this study predate the infection). Cell type and time point are not known.

The J gene is TRBJ2-3, the V gene TRBV24-1; D call uncertain. The CDR3 loop spans 13 amino acids. The germline V gene encodes CDR1 KGHDR and CDR2 SFDVKD. V was shortened by 7 bases and J by 4 bases, with 11 bases between the two germline ends. CDR3 coding DNA: TGTGCCACCAGCCCGACCCAAGCAGATACGCAGTATTTT. Its translation is CATSPTQADTQYF.

The chain carries TRBV20-1 and TRBJ1-2; 9 bases are a match to TRBD1. Germline CDR1 and CDR2: DFQATT and SNEGSKA (reference sequence). With 7 bases clipped from V and 0 bases from J, the junction kept 9 bases outside the gene matches. The CDR3 consists of 15 residues. CDR3 DNA: TGCAGTGTTCAGGACAGGGGCCTAGCTAACTATGGCTACACCTTC. It translates to CSVQDRGLANYGYTF.

The table lists this clonotype with a few counts. The chain is built from TRBV12-5 and TRBJ2-6, with D perhaps matching TRBD1 (5 bases). Trimming removed 5 bases at V and 4 bases at J, with 9 bases between. The CDR3 contains 14 residues. The germline CDR1 and CDR2 sequences are LGHNT and FRNRAP. CDR3 amino acids: CASGLAGGANVLTF. The CDR3 coding sequence is TGTGCTAGTGGTCTCGCAGGGGGGGCCAACGTCCTGACTTTC.

The chain is built from TRBV6-5 and TRBJ2-2; D gene ambiguous. Deletions cut 3 bases from V and 6 bases from J, with 8 bases between. The CDR3 loop spans 13 amino acids. Germline CDR1 and CDR2: MNHEY and SVGAGI. The CDR3 loop is CASSYTTSGELFF. CDR3 sequence (DNA): TGTGCCAGCAGTTATACAACCTCCGGGGAGCTGTTTTTT.

The chain links TRBV15 to TRBJ2-2; TRBD2 agrees at 14 bases. V gave up 2 bases and J gave up 5 bases; unmatched junction bases: 1. The CDR3 contains 16 residues. CDR1 LNHNV and CDR2 YYDKDF come from the germline V gene (reference sequence). In DNA, the CDR3 is TGTGCCACCAGCAGACGACTAGCGGGGGGGACCGGGGAGCTGTTTTTT. It encodes CATSRRLAGGTGELFF.

This chain joins TRBV12-3 or TRBV12-4 and TRBJ1-1; TRBD1 matches 9 bases. The CDR3 has 13 residues. V lost 6 bases to trimming and J lost 10 bases; unmatched junction nucleotides: 9. The CDR3 loop is CASRPGQGVGAFF. DNA for the CDR3: TGTGCCAGCAGACCGGGACAGGGTGTGGGAGCTTTCTTT.

This clonotype occurred a few times. This sequence joins TRBV2 and TRBJ1-1, with a tentative D call TRBD1 (5 bases). This CDR3 has 14 residues. Between the trimmed V and J ends, which lost 1 base and 4 bases, there was a span of 10 bases. The germline V gene has CDR1 SNHLY and CDR2 FYNNEI. In DNA, the CDR3 is TGTGCCAGCAGTGAAGGCAGGGAGGTCACTGAAGCTTTCTTT. It specifies CASSEGREVTEAFF. The complete variable domain, with remaining parts taken from reference TRBV2 and TRBJ1-1, reads EPEVTQTPSHQVTQMGQEVILRCVPISNHLYFYWYRQILGQKVEFLVSFYNNEISEKSEIFDDQFSVERPDGSNFTLKIRSTKLEDSAMYFCASSEGREVTEAFFGQGTRLTVV.

Concerning this clonotype: Given a much more abundant clone one base away, this may be a read error. The chain is built from TRBV2 and TRBJ2-3; perhaps TRBD1 as D (5 bases). Germline V gene sequence: CDR1 SNHLY, CDR2 FYNNEI. Trimming took off 2 bases at V and 8 bases at J, with 17 bases between the two ends. The CDR3 is made up of 15 amino acids. The CDR3 nucleotides read TGTGCCAGCAGTGAATCTAGGCTCGATAGGGGTACGCAGTATTTT. Residues: CASSESRLDRGTQYF.

The J gene is TRBJ2-5, the V gene TRBV6-1; TRBD2 matches at 16 bases. The CDR3 is 15 amino acids. Germline values: CDR1 MNHNS, CDR2 SASEGT. Losses at the gene ends were 10 bases for V and 1 base for J; bases not matched to a gene: 3. DNA for the CDR3: TGTGCCACGGGACTAGCGGGGGGGCTCCAAGAGACCCAGTACTTC. Translated, it gives CATGLAGGLQETQYF.

This sequence joins TRBV7-8 and TRBJ2-3; TRBD2 might be the D (5 bases). V shed 2 bases and J shed 2 bases, with 8 bases lying between them. The CDR3 spans 14 residues. Germline lookup yields CDR1 SGHVS and CDR2 FQNEAQ. The CDR3 nucleotides read TGTGCCAGCAGCTTATTAGCGCTCACAGATACGCAGTATTTT. Translating gives CASSLLALTDTQYF.

V usage is TRBV5-1 and J usage is TRBJ2-5; 10 bases align to TRBD2. The germline CDR1 and CDR2 sequences are SGHRS and YFSETQ. V dropped 5 bases and J dropped 5; count of bases not matched to a gene: 9. This CDR3 contains 15 residues. The DNA for the CDR3 is TGCGCCAGCAGTAACTCCGGGACTAGCGAGGAGACCCAGTACTTC. Amino acid sequence: CASSNSGTSEETQYF.

This chain links TRBV19 with TRBJ2-1; 7 nucleotides agree with TRBD2. The CDR3 has 15 amino acids. J lost 10 bases, V lost 4 bases, and 13 bases had no gene match. Germline CDR1 and CDR2: LNHDA and SQIVND (reference sequence). This CDR3 is CASSTGTTPTAEQFF. The CDR3, as DNA: TGTGCCAGTAGTACCGGGACTACACCTACCGCGGAGCAGTTCTTC.

This clonotype was seen only a few times. The V and J genes are TRBV5-6 and TRBJ1-5; the D gene is possibly TRBD1 (6 bases). The V gene's germline CDR1 is SGHDT and CDR2 YYEEEE. V dropped 3 bases and J dropped 5 bases, with 15 bases sitting between them. CDR3 length: 15 residues. Here the CDR3 reads CASSSSFGQHQPQHF. In DNA form, the CDR3 reads TGTGCCAGCAGCTCAAGCTTCGGACAGCATCAGCCCCAGCATTTT.

This clonotype was seen only a few times. The chain links TRBV20-1 to TRBJ2-7; perhaps D is TRBD1 or TRBD2 (6 bases each). The CDR3 sequence is 13 residues long. Trimming cost V 3 bases and J 4 bases, with 13 bases left between them. The V gene's germline CDR1 is DFQATT and CDR2 SNEGSKA (reference sequence). The CDR3 spells CSASGGVGYEQYF. CDR3 in DNA: TGCAGTGCTAGCGGGGGCGTGGGTTACGAGCAGTACTTC.

This clonotype was recorded a few times. The chain joins TRBV20-1 to TRBJ2-7; possible D gene TRBD2, 6 bases. V was clipped by 0 bases and J by 0 bases, with 15 bases between them. The CDR3 loop spans 16 amino acids. From germline, CDR1 is DFQATT and CDR2 SNEGSKA (reference sequence). The CDR3, as DNA: TGCAGTGCTAGAGATCTCGGGGGAGCCGACTCCTACGAGCAGTACTTC. It is translated as CSARDLGGADSYEQYF.

The chain uses TRBV15 and TRBJ2-3, with 7 bases matching TRBD1. V gave up 2 bases and J gave up 11 bases; unmatched junction bases: 22. CDR1 is LNHNV, CDR2 YYDKDF, per germline (reference sequence). The CDR3 length is 18 residues. The CDR3 protein is CATSRPLLTGPAPEVQYF. CDR3 nucleotides: TGTGCCACCAGCAGACCCTTACTGACAGGGCCCGCACCCGAGGTGCAGTATTTT. The full variable domain, rest sourced from reference TRBV15 and TRBJ2-3, is DAMVIQNPRYQVTQFGKPVTLSCSQTLNHNVMYWYQQKSSQAPKLLFHYYDKDFNNEADTPDNFQSRRPNTSFCFLDIRSPGLGDTAMYLCATSRPLLTGPAPEVQYFGPGTRLTVL.

The chain's CDR3 is CATEHDRNEQFF. The CDR3 DNA follows: TGTGCCACCGAACACGACAGGAATGAGCAGTTCTTC. This chain joins TRBV15 and TRBJ2-1; TRBD1 is a possible D gene (6 bases). Trimming removed 8 bases from V and 7 bases from J, with 12 bases in between. The CDR3 sequence is 12 residues long. CDR1 and CDR2 (germline): LNHNV, YYDKDF (reference sequence). Drawing the rest from reference TRBV15 and TRBJ2-1, the complete variable domain is DAMVIQNPRYQVTQFGKPVTLSCSQTLNHNVMYWYQQKSSQAPKLLFHYYDKDFNNEADTPDNFQSRRPNTSFCFLDIRSPGLGDTAMYLCATEHDRNEQFFGPGTRLTVL.

This sequence joins TRBV20-1 and TRBJ2-5, with TRBD1 as a possible D gene (6 bases). This CDR3 is 15 amino acids long. V was shortened by 6 bases and J by 5 bases, with 22 bases between the two germline ends. Germline CDR1 is DFQATT and CDR2 is SNEGSKA (reference sequence). CDR3 residues: CSAVARTDPWETQYF. In nucleotides, the CDR3 is TGCAGTGCCGTCGCCCGGACAGATCCTTGGGAGACCCAGTACTTC.

The chain carries TRBV5-5 and TRBJ2-7; TRBD1 aligns across 10 bases. The CDR3 totals 14 residues. J gave up 4 bases and V 2 bases, and 3 bases lay outside the gene matches. From germline, CDR1 is SGHKS and CDR2 YYEKEE (reference sequence). The CDR3 sequence is CASSFDRGHYEQYF. In nucleotides, the CDR3 is TGTGCCAGCAGCTTCGACAGGGGGCATTACGAGCAGTACTTC.

This clonotype showed up just a few times. The chain has TRBV30 and TRBJ2-1, with TRBD2 identical over 8 bases. The ends lost 5 bases at V and 8 bases at J; junction bases unmatched: 8. Per the germline V gene, CDR1 is GTSNPN and CDR2 is SVGIG (reference sequence). The CDR3 is 13 residues long. This CDR3 reads CAWSGLVFYEQFF. CDR3 in DNA: TGTGCCTGGTCGGGACTAGTATTCTATGAGCAGTTCTTC.

The V call is TRBV6-2 or TRBV6-3, the J call TRBJ1-1, with D uncertain. V was shortened by 11 bases and J by 1 base, with 14 bases between the two germline ends. Germline CDR1 and CDR2: MNHEY and SVGEGT. The CDR3 totals 13 residues. CDR3 sequence reads: CASKLRGNTEAFF. CDR3 coding DNA: TGTGCCTCCAAGTTACGGGGGAACACTGAAGCTTTCTTT.

Here the CDR3 DNA reads TGCAGTGCTAGGTCTCCTACGGACCCCTCAACCCAGTTCTTC. Encoded protein: CSARSPTDPSTQFF. This chain connects TRBV20-1 to TRBJ2-1, with unresolved D. Germline CDR1 and CDR2: DFQATT and SNEGSKA (reference sequence). The CDR3 extends over 14 amino acids. Trimming cost V 3 bases and J 13 bases, with 22 bases left between them.

The chain is built from TRBV6-1 and TRBJ2-1, with TRBD2 identical over 8 bases. The J segment lost 15 bases and the V segment lost 5 bases, leaving 9 bases of the junction unmatched. Germline values: CDR1 MNHNS, CDR2 SASEGT. The CDR3 consists of 12 residues. The CDR3: CASSPGLGFWFF. Here the CDR3 DNA reads TGTGCCAGCAGTCCGGGACTAGGGTTTTGGTTCTTC.

The chain recombines TRBV9 with TRBJ2-1, with D possibly matching TRBD2 (6 bases). Germline V gives CDR1 SGDLS, CDR2 YYNGEE. The length of the CDR3 is 16 residues. V was pared by 1 base and J by 0 bases, with 11 bases between. CDR3 sequence: CASSVWVGSSYNEQFF. Here the CDR3 DNA reads TGTGCCAGCAGCGTATGGGTCGGGAGCTCCTACAATGAGCAGTTCTTC.

The chain employs TRBV20-1 and TRBJ2-7, with 8 bases aligning to TRBD2. This CDR3 has 16 residues. After removal of 0 bases from V and 9 bases from J, the junction contained 16 bases not matched to a gene. Germline V lookup: CDR1 DFQATT, CDR2 SNEGSKA (reference sequence). The DNA for the CDR3 is TGCAGTGCTAGAGATGGACCCGGGAGGGGCGAGACGGCGCAGTACTTC. This encodes CSARDGPGRGETAQYF.

The genes are TRBV27 and TRBJ1-2, with D maybe TRBD1 (5 bases). Trimming took 5 bases from V and 6 from J, leaving 13 bases between them. Germline V lookup: CDR1 MNHEY, CDR2 SMNVEV (reference sequence). The CDR3 covers 13 residues. The CDR3 DNA reads TGTGCCAGCAGTAAGGTGCAGGGCAATGGCTACACCTTC. This translates into CASSKVQGNGYTF.

This clonotype has just a few counts. The chain recombines TRBV4-3 with TRBJ2-2, with D possibly being TRBD1 (6 bases). There are 18 residues in the CDR3. V was cut by 0 bases and J by 1 base, with 15 bases left in between. CDR1 is LGHNA and CDR2 is YSLEER in the germline V gene. This CDR3 reads CASSQDLGATGNTGELFF. CDR3 DNA: TGCGCCAGCAGCCAAGATCTCGGGGCGACAGGGAACACCGGGGAGCTGTTTTTT.

This clonotype was recorded a few times. The chain recombines TRBV14 with TRBJ2-1; 12 nucleotides agree with TRBD2. Germline values: CDR1 SGHDN, CDR2 FVKESK. This CDR3 spans 16 amino acids. The V and J ends lost 3 bases and 6 bases, in that order; junction bases with no gene match: 6. The CDR3 DNA reads as TGTGCCAGCAGCCATACTTCACTAGCGGGGGGCAATGAGCAGTTCTTC. Amino acid sequence: CASSHTSLAGGNEQFF.

This clonotype has only a few counts. The chain carries TRBV6-6 and TRBJ1-4; 7 bases fit TRBD1. The V gene's germline CDR1 is MNHNY and CDR2 SVGAGI (reference sequence). CDR3 length: 13 residues. V shed 6 bases, J shed 8 bases, and the junction held 6 bases outside the gene matches. This chain's CDR3 is CASSSTGLEKLFF. The CDR3, as DNA: TGTGCCAGCAGCTCGACAGGGTTAGAAAAACTGTTTTTT.